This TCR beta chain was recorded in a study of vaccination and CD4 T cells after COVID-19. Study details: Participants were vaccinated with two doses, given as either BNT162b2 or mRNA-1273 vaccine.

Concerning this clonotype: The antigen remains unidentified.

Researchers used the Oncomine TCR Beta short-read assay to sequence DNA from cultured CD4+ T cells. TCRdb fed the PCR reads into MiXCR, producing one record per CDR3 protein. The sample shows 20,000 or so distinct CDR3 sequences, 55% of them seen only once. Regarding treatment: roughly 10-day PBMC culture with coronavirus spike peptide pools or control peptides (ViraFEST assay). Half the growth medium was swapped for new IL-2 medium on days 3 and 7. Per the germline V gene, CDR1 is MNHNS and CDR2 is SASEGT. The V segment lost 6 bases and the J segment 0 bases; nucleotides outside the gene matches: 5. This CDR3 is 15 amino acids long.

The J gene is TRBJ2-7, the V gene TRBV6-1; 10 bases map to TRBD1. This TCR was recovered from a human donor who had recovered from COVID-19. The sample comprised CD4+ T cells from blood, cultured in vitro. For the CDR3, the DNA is TGTGCCAGCAGAACGGGACAGGGGACCTCCTACGAGCAGTACTTC. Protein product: CASRTGQGTSYEQYF.